This T cell receptor (beta chain) was found in a study of blood T cell repertoires in COVID-19. Turning to the study itself: The analysed material was cDNA or gDNA that came from T cells, B-cell-depleted T cells, or PBMCs.

V gave up 0 bases and J gave up 0 bases, with 12 bases separating them. This CDR3 has 17 amino acids. Germline V CDR1 and CDR2: LGHDT, YNNKEL (reference sequence). Sequencing used immunoSEQ multiplex PCR; TCRdb keeps in-frame clones, though not all of them. The repertoire includes 250,000 or so clones, approximately 89% of them detected once, and around 2.8% sits in the top ten. This study enrolled people aged roughly 18 to 90 from about 24 US geographic areas. Assignment of participants to cohorts was predicated upon participant-reported clinical history. Participants in the exposed group had met a COVID-19 case in the 2 weeks before joining the study.

The TCR comes from a man aged 40-49 years who had been exposed to COVID-19. The chain is built from TRBV3-1 (or the pseudogene TRBV3-2) and TRBJ2-1, with TRBD2 as a possible D gene (6 bases). The sample comprised PBMCs or T cells enriched from blood (not recorded which). CDR3 bases: TGTGCCAGCAGCCAAGACCCAGCGGGTAGCTCCTACAATGAGCAGTTCTTC. Its protein product is CASSQDPAGSSYNEQFF.